This T cell receptor (beta chain) emerged from a study of T cells in Graves' hyperthyroidism and ophthalmopathy. Ahead of any ophthalmopathy symptoms, the blood sample was obtained at the first diagnosis of hyperthyroidism. Fresh peripheral blood, roughly 9.3 ml, was the source of the PBMCs. Researchers took RNA transcripts and amplified the TCR beta CDR3 regions from them. A first-round RT-PCR of the TCR CDR3 used the HTBI primer set. TCRdb independently ran MiXCR on the multiplex PCR reads; one entry per CDR3 protein. The top ten clones hold 5% to 7% of a sample with 550,000 to 650,000 distinct CDR3 sequences, 11% to 15% of them seen once. V lost 3 bases and J 4 bases, leaving 16 bases between the germline ends. The germline V gene has CDR1 KGHSH and CDR2 LQKENI. The CDR3 sequence is 15 residues long. In its sample, this clonotype was seen a few times.

This sequence originates from a woman in her 30s with Graves' hyperthyroidism that later progressed to Graves' ophthalmopathy. The chain is built from TRBV18 and TRBJ2-7; TRBD1 might be the D (6 bases). The sequencing sample was made of blood. CDR3 bases: TGTGCCAGCTCACCTCTCCAGGGGAACCGGTACGAGCAGTACTTC. It translates to CASSPLQGNRYEQYF. The whole variable domain, remainder taken from reference TRBV18 and TRBJ2-7, is NAGVMQNPRHLVRRRGQEARLRCSPMKGHSHVYWYRQLPEEGLKFMVYLQKENIIDESGMPKERFSAEFPKEGPSILRIQQVVRGDSAAYFCASSPLQGNRYEQYFGPGTRLTVT.